This T cell receptor beta chain is from a study of spatial heterogeneity in lung cancer. The sample holds many counts of this clonotype. The germline V gene has CDR1 LGHDT and CDR2 YNNKEL (reference sequence). This CDR3 is 15 amino acids long. The V gene lost 2 bases and the J gene lost 6 bases, with 16 bases spanning the gap. The time point denotes: sample taken at primary tumor resection. Unsorted whole RNA of tumor, nontumor lung or frozen PBMC was sequenced. TCRdb reprocessed the 5' RACE reads with MiXCR, giving one entry per CDR3 protein. The sample comprises about 15,000 distinct CDR3 sequences, less than 14% of which are singletons, and 34% rests with the top ten.

The specimen comprised PBMCs, sampled at surgery. The rearrangement uses TRBV3-1 and TRBJ1-2; D not certain. The sequence derives from a female donor with early-stage non-small cell lung cancer. As DNA, the CDR3 is TGTGCCAGCAGCCAACTATCAGGTCCAAACCATGGCTACACCTTC. Its protein product is CASSQLSGPNHGYTF.